This T cell receptor beta chain was identified during a study of T cells in tumors after PD-1 blockade. Sequencing used immunoSEQ multiplex PCR; TCRdb keeps in-frame clones, though not all of them. The sample holds 15,000 to 20,000 clones, roughly 80% seen once. This CDR3 contains 13 residues. The receptor was isolated from a human donor with advanced basal cell or squamous cell carcinoma (not recorded which). The genes are TRBV21-1 and TRBJ2-7. TRBV21-1 has pseudogene status. This specimen was PBMCs, taken after anti-PD-1 therapy. CDR3 nucleotide sequence: TGTGCCACCGTGAAGGACCTGGGCTACGAGCAGTACTTC. Its translation is CATVKDLGYEQYF.